This TCR beta chain was recovered during a study of response to subunit inactivated influenza vaccine (dated by TCRdb to 2017 to 2018). Study-wide context: The study used deep quantitative T cell receptor repertoire profiling to track responses to a trivalent subunit inactivated influenza vaccine. Results the study describes overall, beyond this receptor: It was suggested by the authors that each seasonal influenza vaccination may recruit only a limited number of new T cells.

The CDR3 runs 15 residues from the cysteine to the phenylalanine. CDR3 DNA only is kept here, 45 bases in frame from base 1. Trimming leaves V shorter by 5 bases and J shorter by 3 bases, with the junction holding 5 bases beyond the gene matches. CDR1 and CDR2, looked up from the germline V gene (reference sequence), are SEHNR and FQNEAQ. In this sample, this clonotype turned up many times. Its antigen remains unidentified. No qualities accompany the bases; no much larger clone lies one base away. Library creation used RT-PCR. Sequencer: Illumina HiSeq 2500. TCRdb passed the public sequencing reads through fastp at Q25 and MiXCR, retaining productive beta sequences. Records with the same CDR3 protein are collapsed into one entry carrying the most frequent genes and DNA. The sample contains under 800,000 distinct CDR3 sequences, approximately 15% of them found a single time. The ten largest clones take up approximately 6.5% of the sample.

The TCR was taken from a man aged 45-65 years who received an inactivated influenza vaccine. Donor details come from another sample of the same person, matched by shared clones. This specimen consisted of PBMCs from blood, obtained about 14 days before vaccination. The chain joins TRBV7-9 to TRBJ2-7; the junction holds 12 bases that match TRBD2. The DNA is as follows: TGTGCCAGCAGCCCGCGGACTAGCGGGGTCTACGAGCAGTACTTC. This is translated as CASSPRTSGVYEQYF.